The 7 T cell receptor beta chains given below trace back to one sample, sequenced in a study of lymphopenia after photon versus proton radiotherapy. Sequenced by immunoSEQ multiplex PCR; TCRdb stores in-frame clones only, minus some. The sample lists about 60,000 clones, roughly 80% occurring once. The sequences come from peripheral blood, collected from a patient treated with proton-based radiotherapy. The receptors were gathered from a man aged 55 to 70 with pancreatic cancer.

The chain uses TRBV5-6 and TRBJ2-1; D gene uncertain. The CDR3 has 12 residues. With 0 bases removed from V and 8 bases from J, the gap between germline ends came to 6 bases. Per germline, CDR1 SGHDT and CDR2 YYEEEE. The CDR3 nucleotides read TGTGCCAGCAGCTTGGCGTCCTATGAGCAGTTCTTC. Translating gives CASSLASYEQFF. The complete variable domain, with remaining parts taken from reference TRBV5-6 and TRBJ2-1, reads DAGVTQSPTHLIKTRGQQVTLRCSPKSGHDTVSWYQQALGQGPQFIFQYYEEEERQRGNFPDRFSGHQFPNYSSELNVNALLLGDSALYLCASSLASYEQFFGPGTRLTVL.

J is TRBJ2-1 and V is TRBV6-4, with 9 positions matching TRBD2. This CDR3 comprises 15 residues. Germline CDR1 MRHNA, CDR2 SNTAGT. The V gene end was trimmed by 7 bases and the J gene end by 4 bases; junction bases not matched to a gene: 8. The DNA for the CDR3 is TGTGCCAGCAAGACTAGCGGAGGTCGGTACAATGAGCAGTTCTTC. Its protein product is CASKTSGGRYNEQFF.

This clone was recorded only once. The CDR3 region is CASSGTYLETQYF. The CDR3 DNA sequence: TGTGCCAGCAGCGGGACTTACCTCGAGACCCAGTACTTC. The rearrangement links TRBV7-2 to TRBJ2-5, with D possibly being TRBD2 (6 bases). V dropped 5 bases and J dropped 5 bases, with 12 bases sitting between them. Germline-derived CDR1 and CDR2 are SGHTA and FQGNSA. CDR3 size: 13 residues.

By its share, this clone is medium-sized. The chain recombines TRBV27 with TRBJ2-3; the D gene is possibly TRBD2 (6 bases). The CDR3 length is 16 residues. Germline V gene lookup returns CDR1 MNHEY and CDR2 SMNVEV (reference sequence). With 5 bases removed from V and 8 bases from J, the gap between germline ends came to 23 bases. CDR3: CASSPFAGPETITQYF. CDR3 sequence (DNA): TGTGCCAGCAGTCCGTTCGCGGGACCCGAGACCATTACGCAGTATTTT.

The CDR3 DNA is TGTGCCAGTAGTATAAGCAGGCTTAGCGGGAGCACAGATACGCAGTATTTT. Translated: CASSISRLSGSTDTQYF. V and J are TRBV19 and TRBJ2-3; 7 nucleotides align to TRBD2. The J segment lost 0 bases and the V segment lost 2 bases, leaving 8 bases of the junction unmatched. Germline CDR1 LNHDA, CDR2 SQIVND (reference sequence). The CDR3 length is 17 residues.

The J gene is TRBJ1-2, the V gene TRBV6-6, with a weak D call TRBD1 (5 bases). CDR3 length equals 14 residues. Trimming cost V 7 bases and J 2 bases, with 14 bases left between them. Germline CDR1 is MNHNY and CDR2 is SVGAGI (reference sequence). Here the CDR3 reads CASNFLRDNYGYTF. CDR3 bases: TGTGCCAGCAATTTTCTCCGGGACAACTATGGCTACACCTTC.

This clone was counted a single time. The gene calls are TRBV7-8 and TRBJ2-4, with a tentative D call TRBD1 (6 bases). Trimming removed 1 base at V and 2 bases at J, with 12 bases between. CDR3 length: 16 residues. Germline lookup yields CDR1 SGHVS and CDR2 FQNEAQ. The CDR3: CASSLGTQGTKNIQYF. DNA of the CDR3: TGTGCCAGCAGCTTAGGGACCCAGGGGACCAAAAACATTCAGTACTTC.